The clone carrying this T cell receptor beta chain was detected only a few times. Its antigen is unknown. PCR was performed a second time for about 7 to 12 cycles using a sample-barcoded 5' primer and a J-beta primer mix. TCRdb reprocessed the 5' RACE reads via MiXCR and lists one record per CDR3 protein. The repertoire has 1.5 million to 2 million distinct CDR3 sequences, under 30% of them found once; the top ten carry 7.7%. This record comes from a study of blood T cells in healthy people across ages. Study-wide findings and caveats: TCR beta diversity per million T cells fell roughly linearly with age.

Donation came from healthy Caucasian individuals in Russia who were aged 6 to 90. CDR3 size: 16 residues. Germline trimming cut 3 bases from V and 0 bases from J; bases unmatched to any gene: 3. This TCR came from a woman aged 25-40 years in good health. The chain links TRBV12-3 or TRBV12-4 to TRBJ2-1; 9 nucleotides match TRBD1. Sequenced sample: blood. The CDR3 DNA reads as TGTGCCAGCAGTTTGGGACAGGGAGACTCCTACAATGAGCAGTTCTTC. It specifies CASSLGQGDSYNEQFF.